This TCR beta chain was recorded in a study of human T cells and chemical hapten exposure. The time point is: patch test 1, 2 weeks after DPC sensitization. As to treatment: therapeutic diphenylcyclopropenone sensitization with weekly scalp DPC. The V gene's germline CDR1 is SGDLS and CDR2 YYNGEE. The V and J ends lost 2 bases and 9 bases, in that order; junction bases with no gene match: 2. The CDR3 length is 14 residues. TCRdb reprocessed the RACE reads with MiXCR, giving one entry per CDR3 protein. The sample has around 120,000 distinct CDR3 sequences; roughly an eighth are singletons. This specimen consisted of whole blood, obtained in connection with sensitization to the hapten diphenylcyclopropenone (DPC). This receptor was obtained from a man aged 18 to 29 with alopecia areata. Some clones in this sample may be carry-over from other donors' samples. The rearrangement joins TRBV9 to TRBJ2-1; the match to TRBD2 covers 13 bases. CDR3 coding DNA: TGTGCCAGCAGCGTGGGACTAGCGGGAATTGAGCAGTTCTTC. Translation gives CASSVGLAGIEQFF.